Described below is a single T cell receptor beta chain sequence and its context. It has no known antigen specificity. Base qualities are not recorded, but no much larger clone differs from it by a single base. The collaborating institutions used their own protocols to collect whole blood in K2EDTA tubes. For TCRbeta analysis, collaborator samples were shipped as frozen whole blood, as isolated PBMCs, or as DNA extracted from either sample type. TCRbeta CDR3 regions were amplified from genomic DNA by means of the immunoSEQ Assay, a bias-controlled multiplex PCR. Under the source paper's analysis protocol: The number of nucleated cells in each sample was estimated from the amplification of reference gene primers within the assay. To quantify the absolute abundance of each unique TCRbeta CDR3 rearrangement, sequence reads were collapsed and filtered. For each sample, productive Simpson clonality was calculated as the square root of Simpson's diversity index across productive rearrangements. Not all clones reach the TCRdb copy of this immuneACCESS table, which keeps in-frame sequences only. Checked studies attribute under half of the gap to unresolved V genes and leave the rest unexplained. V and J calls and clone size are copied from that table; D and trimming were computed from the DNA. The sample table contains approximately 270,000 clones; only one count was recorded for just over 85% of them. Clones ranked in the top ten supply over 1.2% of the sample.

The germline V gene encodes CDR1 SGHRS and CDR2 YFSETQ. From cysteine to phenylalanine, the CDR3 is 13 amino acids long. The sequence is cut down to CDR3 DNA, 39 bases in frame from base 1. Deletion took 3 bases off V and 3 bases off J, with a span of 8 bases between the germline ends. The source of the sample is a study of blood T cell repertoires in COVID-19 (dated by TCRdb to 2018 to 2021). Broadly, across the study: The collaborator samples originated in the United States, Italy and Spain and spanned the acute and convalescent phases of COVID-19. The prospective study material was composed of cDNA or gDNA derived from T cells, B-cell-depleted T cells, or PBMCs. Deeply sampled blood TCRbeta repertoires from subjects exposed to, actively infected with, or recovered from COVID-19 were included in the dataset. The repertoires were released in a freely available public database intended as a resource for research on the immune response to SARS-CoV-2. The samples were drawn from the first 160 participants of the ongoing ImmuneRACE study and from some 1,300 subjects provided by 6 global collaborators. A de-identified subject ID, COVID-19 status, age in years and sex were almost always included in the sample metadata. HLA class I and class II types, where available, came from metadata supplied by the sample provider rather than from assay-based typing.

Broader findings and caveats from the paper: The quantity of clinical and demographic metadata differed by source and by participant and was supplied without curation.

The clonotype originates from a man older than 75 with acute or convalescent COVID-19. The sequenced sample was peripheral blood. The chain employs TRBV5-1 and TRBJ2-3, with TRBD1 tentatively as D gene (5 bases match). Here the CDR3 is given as CASSSTVTDTQYF. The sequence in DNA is TGCGCCAGCAGCTCGACAGTGACAGATACGCAGTATTTT.